The 18 T cell receptor beta chains reported below all come from one sample, sequenced in a study of T cell responses to AZD1222 COVID-19 vaccine. Sequenced by immunoSEQ multiplex PCR; TCRdb stores in-frame clones only, minus some. Of roughly 160,000 clones listed, 87% are singletons. This material consisted of peripheral blood, taken 28 days after the second AZD1222 dose. Receptor source: an adult who received the AZD1222 COVID-19 vaccine.

The CDR3 here is CASRRGELTDTQYF. Written as DNA, the CDR3 is TGTGCCAGCAGACGGGGGGAACTAACAGATACGCAGTATTTT. The J gene is TRBJ2-3, the V gene TRBV2; 7 bases map to TRBD2. V was pared by 6 bases and J by 3 bases, with 6 bases of the junction left unmatched. The length of the CDR3 is 14 residues. Germline CDR1 reads SNHLY; CDR2 reads FYNNEI.

The chain employs TRBV6-2 or TRBV6-3 and TRBJ1-2; no clear D gene. Per germline, CDR1 MNHEY and CDR2 SVGEGT. V was pared by 6 bases and J by 4 bases, with 12 bases between. The CDR3 spans 13 residues. The CDR3 DNA sequence: TGTGCCAGCAGCACCGTGGACGGCTATGGCTACACCTTC. It codes for CASSTVDGYGYTF.

The rearrangement links TRBV5-1 to TRBJ2-2, with 15 nucleotides matching TRBD2. With V trimmed by 4 bases and J by 2 bases, 6 bases remained unmatched. Germline CDR1 and CDR2: SGHRS and YFSETQ. The CDR3 spans 18 residues. The CDR3 loop is CASSRGLAGGRNTGELFF. The CDR3 DNA sequence: TGCGCCAGCAGCCGGGGACTAGCGGGGGGCAGAAACACCGGGGAGCTGTTTTTT.

This chain links TRBV27 with TRBJ2-2, with no clear D. CDR1 is MNHEY and CDR2 is SMNVEV in the germline V gene (reference sequence). The CDR3 has 14 residues. Trimming shortened V by 5 bases and J by 1 base, and 8 bases separated the two germline ends. The chain's CDR3 is CASSMTLNTGELFF. The CDR3 DNA reads TGTGCCAGCAGTATGACTTTGAACACCGGGGAGCTGTTTTTT.

The rearrangement uses TRBV7-9 and TRBJ2-3, with 7 positions matching TRBD2. Germline-derived CDR1 and CDR2 are SEHNR and FQNEAQ (reference sequence). V lost 1 base and J lost 2; bases outside the gene matches: 9. The CDR3 is made up of 17 amino acids. The CDR3 protein is CASSLGVGGTNTDTQYF. CDR3 sequence (DNA): TGTGCCAGCAGCTTAGGGGTGGGAGGGACCAACACAGATACGCAGTATTTT.

This clone was observed a single time. As DNA, the CDR3 is TGTGCCAGCAGCTTCGGAGCAGGGTACACTGAAGCTTTCTTT. It is translated as CASSFGAGYTEAFF. The chain joins TRBV7-8 to TRBJ1-1, with D possibly matching TRBD1 (5 bases). The germline V gene encodes CDR1 SGHVS and CDR2 FQNEAQ. The CDR3 covers 14 residues. Between the trimmed V and J ends, which lost 3 bases and 3 bases, there was a span of 11 bases.

This clone was seen just once. The chain links TRBV6-1 to TRBJ1-6, with D perhaps TRBD1 (5 bases). The germline CDR1 and CDR2 sequences are MNHNS and SASEGT. The CDR3 extends over 16 amino acids. The V gene lost 2 bases and the J gene lost 11 bases, with 19 bases spanning the gap. CDR3 residues: CASSERGALAYAPLHF. In DNA form, the CDR3 reads TGTGCCAGCAGTGAAAGGGGAGCGCTGGCGTATGCACCCCTCCACTTT.

The chain links TRBV6-6 to TRBJ2-1; TRBD2 matches 7 bases. Germline V gene lookup returns CDR1 MNHNY and CDR2 SVGAGI (reference sequence). V shed 6 bases and J 3 bases; nucleotides not matched to a gene: 8. CDR3 size: 15 residues. DNA for the CDR3: TGTGCCAGCAGGAACCCTTGGGACTACTACAATGAGCAGTTCTTC. Translating it yields CASRNPWDYYNEQFF.

The DNA for the CDR3 is TGTGCCAGCAGTCGGGGGGGTGGCTATGGCTACACCTTC. Protein product: CASSRGGGYGYTF. The rearrangement joins TRBV12-3 or TRBV12-4 to TRBJ1-2; D possibly corresponds to TRBD1 (5 bases). The ends were cut back, 5 bases at V and 4 bases at J, with 11 bases in the middle. The CDR3 contains 13 residues.

The gene calls are TRBV21-1 and TRBJ1-1. TRBV21-1 is reported as a pseudogene. The CDR3 is 8 amino acids. The CDR3 coding sequence is TGTGCCGCGACCGAAGCTTTCTTT. Amino acids: CAATEAFF.

This chain joins TRBV16 and TRBJ1-1; no definite D call. The CDR3 loop spans 14 amino acids. Germline CDR1 is KGHSY and CDR2 is FQNENV. V dropped 4 bases and J dropped 5 bases, with 14 bases sitting between them. CDR3 DNA sequence: TGTGCCAGCAGCCCATCGCGGGTGTGGACTGAAGCTTTCTTT. Its translation: CASSPSRVWTEAFF.

As regards this clone: The junction shows a germline mismatch at one end, possibly a read error. The V gene is TRBV11-2, the J gene TRBJ1-4; D is perhaps TRBD1 (5 bases). The germline V gene has CDR1 SGHAT and CDR2 FQNNGV. The CDR3 length is 16 residues. The CDR3 DNA is TGTGCCAGCAGCTTCCTCCCGGGGGACCCTAAGGAAAAACTGTTTTTT. Residues: CASSFLPGDPKEKLFF.

Comments on this clone: Other DNA sequences from this sample encode an identical CDR3 as well. The rearrangement joins TRBV9 to TRBJ1-3; no reliable D call. The CDR3 loop spans 14 amino acids. The germline gives CDR1 SGDLS, CDR2 YYNGEE. The germline V and J ends were trimmed by 2 bases and 0 bases, with 6 bases remaining between them. CDR3: CASSVGSSGNTIYF. The CDR3 region has the DNA TGTGCCAGCAGCGTTGGGAGCTCTGGAAACACCATATATTTT. The entire variable domain, with the rest obtained from reference TRBV9 and TRBJ1-3, is as follows: DSGVTQTPKHLITATGQRVTLRCSPRSGDLSVYWYQQSLDQGLQFLIQYYNGEERAKGNILERFSAQQFPDLHSELNLSSLELGDSALYFCASSVGSSGNTIYFGEGSWLTVV.

This sequence joins TRBV5-4 and TRBJ2-1; 11 bases match TRBD2. This CDR3 contains 15 residues. V trimming: 4 bases; J trimming: 10 bases; junction bases outside the gene matches: 10. CDR1 is SGHNT, CDR2 YYREEE, per germline (reference sequence). The CDR3 sequence is CASSEGLAEYDEQFF. The DNA of the CDR3 is TGTGCCAGCAGCGAGGGACTAGCGGAGTACGACGAGCAGTTCTTC.

This chain links TRBV4-1 with TRBJ2-3; D may be TRBD1 (5 bases). V lost 2 bases and J lost 2, with 11 bases in between. In germline, CDR1 is MGHRA, CDR2 YSYEKL. This CDR3 comprises 15 residues. CDR3 coding DNA: TGCGCCAGCAGCCAACAGATAGGGGACACAGATACGCAGTATTTT. Protein sequence: CASSQQIGDTDTQYF.

This clone has more than one count but fewer than ten. The V call is TRBV28, the J call TRBJ1-3; 7 bases match TRBD1. Germline V gives CDR1 MDHEN, CDR2 SYDVKM. The length of the CDR3 is 11 residues. V was pared by 6 bases and J by 16 bases, with 9 bases of the junction left unmatched. CDR3 bases: TGTGCCAGCAGCTCCCCGACAGGGTGCTATTTT. It yields the protein CASSSPTGCYF.

The CDR3 reads CASRPPGTSGDNEQFF. The CDR3 DNA reads as TGTGCCAGCAGGCCACCCGGGACTAGCGGGGACAATGAGCAGTTCTTC. The chain recombines TRBV27 with TRBJ2-1, with 13 bases fitting TRBD2. Germline CDR1 MNHEY, CDR2 SMNVEV (reference sequence). The length of the CDR3 is 16 residues. The V segment lost 6 bases and the J segment 5 bases; nucleotides outside the gene matches: 7.

The V call is TRBV6-2 or TRBV6-3, the J call TRBJ2-1; D not resolved. Looked up from germline, CDR1 is MNHEY and CDR2 is SVGEGT. CDR3 length: 13 residues. V dropped 3 bases and J dropped 7 bases, with 10 bases sitting between them. CDR3 residues: CASSYPPMNEQFF. For the CDR3, the DNA is TGTGCCAGCAGTTATCCACCAATGAATGAGCAGTTCTTC.